This T cell receptor (beta chain) was sequenced in a study of T cells after yellow fever vaccination. Trimming took off 3 bases at V and 4 bases at J, with 16 bases between the two ends. The germline gives CDR1 PRHDT, CDR2 FYEKMQ (reference sequence). The CDR3 contains 15 residues. Study outcomes and limitations: Abundant contaminating clonotypes from the bulk population could appear in FACS-sorted repertoires. Some clonotypes were seen in both the CD4 and the CD8 compartments. These made up a small share and likely arose from convergent recombination. Once the booster was given, most primary-vaccination clones reappeared, at just over 95% for CD4 and more than 85% for CD8.

The study made its TCR cDNA through 5'RACE template switching. That step introduced a universal primer site along with UMIs. MiXCR, applied by TCRdb to the 5' RACE reads, yields one record per CDR3 protein. In the table there are 42,000 or so distinct CDR3 sequences, 6.8% of which are singletons. The genes are TRBV13 and TRBJ2-7; tentatively, D is TRBD2 (5 bases). The TCR was taken from a man aged 25-45 years who received the YFV17D yellow fever vaccine. Here the sequenced sample was CD8+ T cells not binding an NS4B(214-222) dextramer, sorted from PBMCs, taken 45 days after the yellow fever booster vaccination. DNA for the CDR3: TGTGCCAGCAGCTTGCTAGCCCCAGTTCCTTACGAGCAGTACTTC. It encodes CASSLLAPVPYEQYF.